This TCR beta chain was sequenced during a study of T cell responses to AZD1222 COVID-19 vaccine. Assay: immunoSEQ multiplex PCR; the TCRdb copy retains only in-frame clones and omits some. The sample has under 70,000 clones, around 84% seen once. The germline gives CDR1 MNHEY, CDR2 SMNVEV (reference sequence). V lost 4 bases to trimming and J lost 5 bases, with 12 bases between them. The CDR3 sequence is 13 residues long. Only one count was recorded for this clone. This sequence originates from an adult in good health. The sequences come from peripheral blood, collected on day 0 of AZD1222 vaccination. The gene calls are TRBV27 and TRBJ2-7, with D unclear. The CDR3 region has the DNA TGTGCCAGCAGTTCTCTGTTTCGGGACGAGCAGTACTTC. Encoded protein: CASSSLFRDEQYF.